The next 5 T cell receptor beta chains were all read from a single sample in a study of T cell clonality in common variable immunodeficiency. Study-level points and caveats: Fewer deletions and N-nucleotide insertions were reportedly seen in common variable immunodeficiency TCR beta sequences.

The antigens these receptors bind are not known. Data came from immunoSEQ multiplex PCR; TCRdb stores just in-frame clones and leaves some out. The sample holds 15,000 to 20,000 clones, and no clone turns up only once. Specimen: peripheral blood mononuclear cells. Receptor source: a human donor with common variable immunodeficiency.

There are many counts of this clone. The read ends 3 residues shy of where the CDR3 ends; the end is completed using the germline J gene. The chain has TRBV18 and TRBJ1-6; the D is unclear. V lost 4 bases and J 10 bases, leaving 8 bases between the germline ends. This CDR3 region has 12 residues. CDR1 and CDR2 (germline): KGHSH, LQKENI. The chain's CDR3 is CASSLASSPLHF. CDR3 DNA (partial): TGTGCCAGCTCACTAGCTAGCTCACCC. The entire variable domain, with the rest obtained from reference TRBV18 and TRBJ1-6, is as follows: NAGVMQNPRHLVRRRGQEARLRCSPMKGHSHVYWYRQLPEEGLKFMVYLQKENIIDESGMPKERFSAEFPKEGPSILRIQQVVRGDSAAYFCASSLASSPLHFGNGTRLTVT.

This clone was detected ten times or more. The read ends 3 residues shy of where the CDR3 ends; the end is completed using the germline J gene. The rearrangement links TRBV7-2 to TRBJ1-5, with D maybe TRBD1 (6 bases). This CDR3 spans 16 amino acids. V lost 0 bases and J lost 4, with 13 bases in between. CDR1 SGHTA and CDR2 FQGNSA come from the germline V gene. The CDR3 DNA, read in part, is TGTGCCAGCAGCTTAGCGGGCAGGGGAGGGAATCAGCCC. Amino acid sequence: CASSLAGRGGNQP. The CDR3, in full, reads CASSLAGRGGNQPQHF.

About this clone itself: Read data end 3 residues before the CDR3 end; the end is taken from the germline J gene. This chain joins TRBV19 and TRBJ2-5; TRBD1 matches 9 bases. Trimming took 5 bases from V and 6 from J; bases not matched to a gene: 10. The CDR3 is 15 residues long. Per the germline V gene, CDR1 is LNHDA and CDR2 is SQIVND (reference sequence). Incomplete CDR3 DNA: TGTGCCAGTAGTGTACAGGGGGCAGCGGGGAAGACC. This encodes CASSVQGAAGKT. The full CDR3 sequence reads CASSVQGAAGKTQYF.

This clone turned up a few times. The CDR3 is cut off 3 residues early in the read; its end comes from the germline J gene. The genes are TRBV6-2 or TRBV6-3 and TRBJ1-5, with 8 bases lining up with TRBD1. CDR1 is MNHEY and CDR2 is SVGEGT in the germline V gene. V shed 8 bases and J 1 base; nucleotides not matched to a gene: 10. The CDR3 has 16 amino acids. CDR3 DNA (partial): TGTGCCAGCTCCCCTCCGCAGGGGGCGAGCAATCAGCCC. Its translation is CASSPPQGASNQP. The full CDR3 protein reads CASSPPQGASNQPQHF.

This clone was seen repeatedly, ten times or more. Coverage ceases 3 residues before the CDR3 finishes, and the germline J gene fills in the end. This chain joins TRBV18 and TRBJ1-4, with D unclear. V shed 2 bases and J shed 0 bases, with 7 bases lying between them. There are 15 residues in the CDR3. Germline CDR1 is KGHSH and CDR2 is LQKENI. CDR3 DNA, as far as it was read: TGTGCCAGCTCACCAAGGGCAGCAACTAATGAAAAA. It is translated as CASSPRAATNEK. The full CDR3 is CASSPRAATNEKLFF.